Reported below is one T cell receptor (beta chain). The clone's antigen remains unknown. Qualities for individual bases were not recorded, and no much larger clone is one base off. CD4+ T cells from unexposed donors were collected before the COVID-19 pandemic (2011-2018). After less than 13 days of culture, CD4+ T cells were isolated with the EasySep CD4+ T cell isolation kit. As cell number allowed, CD4+ T cells from unexposed donors were tested for reactivity to SARS-CoV-2 S and N and to four common cold coronavirus spike pools. PBMCs were cultured at 1.5 million to 2 million per well in IMDM supplemented with around 5% human AB serum and about 9.6 IU/ml IL-2. Half of the culture medium was replaced with fresh IL-2-containing medium on days 3 and 7. Each peptide culture condition was generally run in triplicate replicate wells. Leukapheresis product for the unexposed donors was purchased commercially. Ficoll-Paque PLUS gradient centrifugation was used to isolate PBMCs from either whole blood or leukapheresis product. PBMCs were either used fresh in the expansion assay or cryopreserved at -140 degrees C. The QIAamp Micro DNA Kit was used to extract genomic DNA from the CD4+ T cells.

The library relied on the immunoSEQ multiplex PCR assay. The study's own analysis went as follows. During preprocessing, nonproductive sequences were discarded, as were any CDR3s that did not begin with C, did not end with F or W, or were shorter than 7 amino acids. The MANAFEST web app was used to call antigen-specific clonotypes on the basis of expansion compared with the reference and with other culture wells. A clone was considered positive if the clone showed significant expansion compared with the reference culture in 2 of 3 replicate wells at an FDR below 0.05. To be called positive, a clone also had to show significant expansion compared with every other tandem well and an odds ratio greater than 5. After three terminal residues were trimmed from each end, CDR3 homology was quantified as pairwise Levenshtein distance using the stringdist R package. In TCRdb, the immuneACCESS table is reduced to in-frame sequences with V and J assigned. These tables do not hold every clone; where another copy was compared, an unresolved V gene accounts for under half, and the others remain unexplained. V and J calls and clone size come straight from that table; D and trimming were deduced from the DNA. This sample lists approximately 27,000 clones; 65% to 80% were detected once. Of the sample, about an eighth is held by the ten largest clones.

The data derive from a study of CD4 T cells in relation to SARS-CoV-2 and coronaviruses (dated by TCRdb to the early 2020s). With respect to the entire study: In the ViraFEST assay, PBMCs were cultured with antigen for nine to ten days, after which TCR beta CDR3s were sequenced to identify clonal expansions specific to the antigen. The study assessed, at the TCR clonotype level, memory CD4+ T cell crossreactivity between SARS-CoV-2 and common cold coronavirus spike proteins. The negative reference condition was either a culture with an HIV-1 Nef peptide pool or a culture with no peptide. The Adaptive Biotechnologies TCR-sequencing kit was used to sequence samples from a few pre-COVID donors and the naive versus memory experiments, while other data came from Illumina-based sequencing. Patient-derived lymphoblastoid cell lines were used to map the HLA restriction of shared crossreactive spike epitopes. A different, Illumina-based TCR-beta assay was used to sequence expansion assays from other donors in the study.

Trimming accounts for 0 bases at V and 2 bases at J, while the number of junction bases matched to no gene is 4. There are 16 amino acids in the CDR3, from cysteine to phenylalanine inclusive. The sequence is cut down to CDR3 DNA, 48 bases in frame from base 1. Reading the germline V gene gives CDR1 KGHSH and CDR2 LQKENI. Summary of the overall study and its limitations: Because the crossreactivity analysis focused on spike protein, crossreactivity against other viral proteins was not assessed. Because no donor provided both pre-pandemic and post-infection samples, tracing the source of pre-existing responses was limited. Memory CD4+ clonotypes crossrecognizing SARS-CoV-2 and at least one common cold coronavirus spike were found in roughly 65% of donors. Compared with monoreactive clones, crossreactive clones had significantly weaker SARS-CoV-2-driven expansion, a result consistent with antigenic imprinting. The study was constrained by small numbers of patients and of tested TCRs.

Recombination connected TRBV18 to TRBJ2-7; the central 10 bases match TRBD2. Material: CD4+ T cells from PBMCs, cultured in vitro. The receptor's source is a human donor in good health. The DNA sequence is TGTGCCAGCTCACCACCGGGACTAGCGAGTACCTACGAGCAGTACTTC. This sequence encodes CASSPPGLASTYEQYF.